Below, 17 T cell receptor beta chains from the same sample are listed, as sequenced in a study of CD8+ T cells in alopecia areata. The treatment denotes: oral pan-JAK inhibitor, 5-10 mg twice daily. After isolation, RNA underwent reverse transcription to generate cDNA as the sequencing template. Sequencing used immunoSEQ multiplex PCR; TCRdb keeps in-frame clones, though not all of them. The table has approximately 150,000 clones, around 60% seen once; the top ten hold approximately 15%. The sequencing used CD4+ T cells sorted from blood, collected at week 24, from a patient treated with tofacitinib. The receptor set was obtained from a human donor with alopecia areata.

This clone has only one observation. The chain combines TRBV10-3 with TRBJ1-5; 10 positions agree with TRBD1. The CDR3 contains 12 residues. V shed 8 bases and J 5 bases; nucleotides not matched to a gene: 0. The germline CDR1 and CDR2 sequences are ENHRY and SYGVKD. The CDR3 loop is CAIGTGDQPQHF. CDR3 nucleotides: TGTGCCATCGGGACAGGGGATCAGCCCCAGCATTTT.

The rearrangement joins TRBV5-4 to TRBJ2-7; D unclear. Per germline, CDR1 SGHNT and CDR2 YYREEE (reference sequence). The CDR3 spans 13 residues. V was cut by 5 bases and J by 2 bases, with 11 bases left in between. The chain's CDR3 is CASSSPMTYEQYF. CDR3 DNA sequence: TGTGCCAGCAGTTCACCTATGACCTACGAGCAGTACTTC. The variable domain in full, completed from reference TRBV5-4 and TRBJ2-7, reads ETGVTQSPTHLIKTRGQQVTLRCSSQSGHNTVSWYQQALGQGPQFIFQYYREEENGRGNFPPRFSGLQFPNYSSELNVNALELDDSALYLCASSSPMTYEQYFGPGTRLTVT.

This clone was counted between two and nine times. The chain couples TRBV6-1 to TRBJ2-5, with 9 bases identical to TRBD1. Trimming took 8 bases from V and 3 from J; bases not matched to a gene: 1. This CDR3 has 12 amino acids. CDR1 and CDR2 (germline): MNHNS, SASEGT. DNA of the CDR3: TGTGCCAGCGGACAGGGGAAAGAGACCCAGTACTTC. Its protein product is CASGQGKETQYF.

The chain has TRBV19 and TRBJ2-2, with TRBD1 matching over 8 bases. The V gene's germline CDR1 is LNHDA and CDR2 SQIVND (reference sequence). With V trimmed by 7 bases and J by 6 bases, 7 bases remained unmatched. CDR3 length: 14 residues. CDR3 nucleotides: TGTGCCAGTACCCCGGACAGGGTAGCCGGGGAGCTGTTTTTT. This encodes CASTPDRVAGELFF. The variable domain in full, completed from reference TRBV19 and TRBJ2-2, reads DGGITQSPKYLFRKEGQNVTLSCEQNLNHDAMYWYRQDPGQGLRLIYYSQIVNDFQKGDIAEGYSVSREKKESFPLTVTSAQKNPTAFYLCASTPDRVAGELFFGEGSRLTVL.

This chain connects TRBV18 to TRBJ1-4, with a weak D call TRBD1 (6 bases). Trimming removed 1 base from V and 5 bases from J, with 14 bases in between. The CDR3 consists of 16 residues. CDR1 and CDR2 from the germline V gene are KGHSH and LQKENI. Here the CDR3 DNA reads TGTGCCAGCTCACCACTATCAGGACAGAGGAATGAAAAACTGTTTTTT. Translation: CASSPLSGQRNEKLFF.

This chain links TRBV11-2 with TRBJ2-3; perhaps TRBD2 as D (6 bases). Trimming removed 5 bases at V and 8 bases at J, with 17 bases between. The CDR3 loop spans 14 amino acids. The germline gives CDR1 SGHAT, CDR2 FQNNGV. CDR3 DNA: TGTGCCAGCAGCGCGGGACGGTTCGGCGGTACGCAGTATTTT. It yields the protein CASSAGRFGGTQYF.

The chain combines TRBV29-1 with TRBJ2-2; TRBD1 is a possible D gene (5 bases). The CDR3 is 13 amino acids. Trimming pared 8 bases from V and 1 base from J, leaving 11 bases between. CDR1 and CDR2 from the germline V gene are SQVTM and ANQGSEA. The CDR3 coding sequence is TGCAGCTCCACCGACAGGAACACCGGGGAGCTGTTTTTT. Translating it yields CSSTDRNTGELFF.

The chain combines TRBV10-3 with TRBJ2-2, with TRBD2 matching 8 bases. Germline CDR1 reads ENHRY; CDR2 reads SYGVKD. This CDR3 is built from 14 residues. V dropped 10 bases and J dropped 1; count of bases not matched to a gene: 5. CDR3: CATGTRGNTGELFF. CDR3 DNA sequence: TGTGCCACGGGGACTAGAGGGAACACCGGGGAGCTGTTTTTT.

This clone was seen once. The gene calls are TRBV30 and TRBJ2-3; possibly TRBD2 for D (5 bases). CDR1 and CDR2 from the germline V gene are GTSNPN and SVGIG (reference sequence). V dropped 3 bases and J dropped 0 bases, with 10 bases sitting between them. This CDR3 is built from 14 residues. The CDR3 nucleotides are TGTGCCTGGAGCGCCGGACTGAGCACAGATACGCAGTATTTT. As protein: CAWSAGLSTDTQYF.

V is TRBV30 and J is TRBJ1-1; 8 nucleotides agree with TRBD1. CDR3 length: 16 residues. Germline CDR1 and CDR2: GTSNPN and SVGIG (reference sequence). The V and J ends lost 4 bases and 0 bases, in that order; junction bases with no gene match: 10. This CDR3 reads CAWIARGQVMNTEAFF. The CDR3 region has the DNA TGTGCCTGGATCGCGAGGGGACAGGTCATGAACACTGAAGCTTTCTTT.

This chain connects TRBV27 to TRBJ2-1, with 7 bases aligning to TRBD1. Germline V gene data show CDR1 as MNHEY and CDR2 as SMNVEV (reference sequence). Trimming removed 7 bases from V and 9 bases from J; junction bases left unmatched: 9. The CDR3 is made up of 13 amino acids. CDR3 loop: CASTYRGGGEQFF. The DNA for the CDR3 is TGTGCCAGCACCTACCGAGGGGGCGGTGAGCAGTTCTTC.

The rearrangement links TRBV30 to TRBJ1-5; unclear D gene. Per germline, CDR1 GTSNPN and CDR2 SVGIG (reference sequence). The V end was cut by 0 bases, the J end by 6 bases, with 12 bases between. The CDR3 contains 14 residues. The DNA for the CDR3 is TGTGCCTGGAGTGTAGTTCTAGGGAGTCAGCCCCAGCATTTT. This translates into CAWSVVLGSQPQHF.

V and J are TRBV5-6 and TRBJ1-1; D not resolved. The CDR3 runs to 14 residues. From germline, CDR1 is SGHDT and CDR2 YYEEEE. With 0 bases removed from V and 7 bases from J, the gap between germline ends came to 13 bases. The CDR3, as DNA: TGTGCCAGCAGCTTGGCATCGGGGTTTTTTGAAGCTTTCTTT. Protein sequence: CASSLASGFFEAFF.

The chain employs TRBV29-1 and TRBJ1-4, with 9 bases lining up with TRBD1. J was trimmed by 6 bases and V by 6 bases; bases with no gene match: 5. The CDR3 is 13 amino acids. Germline CDR1 SQVTM, CDR2 ANQGSEA. The chain's CDR3 is CSVRTGVHEKLFF. In DNA form, the CDR3 reads TGCAGCGTCCGGACAGGGGTTCATGAAAAACTGTTTTTT.

The rearrangement joins TRBV5-1 to TRBJ2-7, with D possibly TRBD2 on 5 matching bases. This CDR3 spans 14 amino acids. V lost 0 bases to trimming and J lost 2 bases, with 9 bases between them. Germline loops: CDR1 SGHRS, CDR2 YFSETQ. CDR3 bases: TGCGCCAGCAGCTTGGTCTGGGGAGCCTACGAGCAGTACTTC. It encodes CASSLVWGAYEQYF.

The table lists this clone with a few counts. This rearrangement joins TRBV6-1 to TRBJ1-5; D unclear. V was cut by 3 bases and J by 0 bases, with 15 bases left in between. The CDR3 consists of 17 residues. Germline V gene lookup returns CDR1 MNHNS and CDR2 SASEGT. The CDR3 DNA is TGTGCCAGCAGTGAGCAGTCAGGTGGATATAGCAATCAGCCCCAGCATTTT. Its translation is CASSEQSGGYSNQPQHF.

This chain uses TRBV29-1 with TRBJ2-7; 10 bases align to TRBD2. Trimming at V came to 7 bases and at J to 2 bases, leaving 8 bases not matched to a gene. The CDR3 totals 14 residues. Germline CDR1 reads SQVTM; CDR2 reads ANQGSEA. DNA for the CDR3: TGCAGCGCCTATGGACTAGCGGAGACCTACGAGCAGTACTTC. Translation gives CSAYGLAETYEQYF.